A selection of T cell receptor beta chains follows, all from one sample in a study of blood T cell repertoires in COVID-19. Profiling relied on immunoSEQ multiplex PCR, and the TCRdb table lists in-frame clones only, not all of them. The table shows some 330,000 clones, with around nine tenths occurring only once. The source material was peripheral blood. All receptors come from a woman under 40 with COVID-19, enrolled during active disease. CDR3s include the opening cysteine and the closing phenylalanine or tryptophan. The D gene is left open where the match is weak. Not every row has a clone size; where given, it reads once, few, many or a size class.

v_gene,d_gene,j_gene,abundance,CDR3nt,CDR3aa
TRBV3-1/TRBV3-2,TRBD2,TRBJ2-4,-,TGTGCCAGCAGCCCAGGACTAGTGGCCAAAAACATTCAGTACTTC,CASSPGLVAKNIQYF
TRBV7-2,TRBD2,TRBJ2-7,-,TGTGCCAGCAGCTTAGCCGCGGGGGCCTACGAGCAGTACTTC,CASSLAAGAYEQYF
TRBV7-2,TRBD1,TRBJ2-7,-,TGTGCCAGCAGCTTAGGGGACAGCTACGAGCAGTACTTC,CASSLGDSYEQYF
TRBV6-5,-,TRBJ1-1,-,TGTGCCAGCAGTTCCAGGGCCACTGAAGCTTTCTTT,CASSSRATEAFF
TRBV6-5,TRBD1,TRBJ1-1,few,TGTGCCAGCAGCCTACACGGACAGGGAGGGAATGAAGCTTTCTTT,CASSLHGQGGNEAFF
TRBV27,-,TRBJ2-2,-,TGTGCCAGCAGTCCCTCGGACAAGAGGAGGGAGCTGTTTTTT,CASSPSDKRRELFF
TRBV6-2/TRBV6-3,-,TRBJ2-5,-,TGTGCCAGCAGTTTGCCATGGCAGACCCAGTACTTC,CASSLPWQTQYF
TRBV30,-,TRBJ2-5,-,TGTGCCTGGAGAGATGGGGCAGGGGTCCCAGAGACCCAGTACTTC,CAWRDGAGVPETQYF
TRBV19,-,TRBJ2-3,-,TGTGCCAGTAGTATGGTCGGTGGGGGGAAAGATACGCAGTATTTT,CASSMVGGGKDTQYF
TRBV7-2,-,TRBJ2-7,-,TGTGCCAGCAGCTTAGAGGGGGGGTCCTACGAGCAGTACTTC,CASSLEGGSYEQYF
TRBV24-1,-,TRBJ1-2,-,TGTGCCACCAGTGATTTGCCAGGATATGGCTACACCTTC,CATSDLPGYGYTF
TRBV5-8,TRBD1,TRBJ1-2,-,TGTGCCAGCAGCTTGAAATTATCTTTTTGGACAGGGGGTTATGGCTACACCTTC,CASSLKLSFWTGGYGYTF
TRBV11-2,TRBD2,TRBJ2-1,-,TGTGCCAGCAGCTTAGCCCGCGGGGGGGCTTCGGGGGAATACAATGAGCAGTTCTTC,CASSLARGGASGEYNEQFF
TRBV6-1,-,TRBJ2-1,-,TGTGCCAGCAGTGAAGCAATGAGCTCCTACAATGAGCAGTTCTTC,CASSEAMSSYNEQFF
TRBV6-5,TRBD1,TRBJ2-1,-,TGTGCCAGCAGGTCTCCGGGACAGGGGGCCAGTGAGCAGTTCTTC,CASRSPGQGASEQFF
TRBV28,-,TRBJ1-5,-,TGTGCCAGCAGCCTCAGGACAGTGCGCCCATTCCATTTT,CASSLRTVRPFHF
TRBV7-2,TRBD1,TRBJ1-1,-,TGTGCCAGCAGCCACCACCCCGACAGGGTAGGCACTGAAGCTTTCTTT,CASSHHPDRVGTEAFF
TRBV19,TRBD1,TRBJ1-2,-,TGTGCCAGTAGTATACAGGGGGCAAAGGCCTATGGCTACACCTTC,CASSIQGAKAYGYTF
TRBV4-3,-,TRBJ1-1,once,TGCGCCAGCAGCCTGGGCGCCGGGATGAACACTGAAGCTTTCTTT,CASSLGAGMNTEAFF
TRBV29-1,-,TRBJ1-2,-,TGCAGCGTTGATTTTACAGACTATGGCTACACCTTC,CSVDFTDYGYTF
TRBV7-2,-,TRBJ2-2,-,TGTGCCAGCAGCGCGGTGGCCGGGGAGCTGTTTTTT,CASSAVAGELFF
TRBV3-1/TRBV3-2,-,TRBJ2-5,-,TGTGCCAGCAGCCAAGATCCCGCGGAGACCCAGTACTTC,CASSQDPAETQYF
TRBV2,-,TRBJ2-2,few,TGTGCCAGCAGGACCGGGACACCCGGGGAGCTGTTTTTT,CASRTGTPGELFF
TRBV6-5,-,TRBJ2-1,-,TGTGCCAGCAGACGTACAGGGTCCGGCAACAATGAGCAGTTCTTC,CASRRTGSGNNEQFF
TRBV5-3,-,TRBJ1-5,-,TGTGCCAGAAGCTTGAAAGGGGAACCTAGCAATCAGCCCCAGCATTTT,CARSLKGEPSNQPQHF
TRBV7-9,TRBD1,TRBJ2-7,-,TGTGCCAGCAGTTTGGCGGGACAGGGTACCGAGCAGTACTTC,CASSLAGQGTEQYF
TRBV4-1,-,TRBJ2-5,-,TGCGCCAGCAGCCAAGGATCCGGGTCCGAGACCCAGTACTTC,CASSQGSGSETQYF
TRBV5-1,-,TRBJ2-1,-,TGCGCCAGCAGCGTTCTAGAACCCAATGAGCAGTTCTTC,CASSVLEPNEQFF
TRBV6-6,TRBD1,TRBJ1-1,-,TGTGCCAGCAGTCCCCGGGGACAGGGGGCCCAGGAAGCTTTCTTT,CASSPRGQGAQEAFF
TRBV19,TRBD1,TRBJ1-2,-,TGTGCCAGTAGTAAGCGGGACAGGGACCGCTACACCTTC,CASSKRDRDRYTF
TRBV24-1,TRBD2,TRBJ2-1,-,TGTGCCACCAGTGATGCTAGCGGGGGGTTCAATGAGCAGTTCTTC,CATSDASGGFNEQFF
TRBV14,-,TRBJ1-2,-,TGTGCCAGCAGCCAAGGGGGCGCGGGGTATGGCTACACCTTC,CASSQGGAGYGYTF
TRBV2,TRBD1,TRBJ1-1,-,TGTGCCAGCAGTGATGGGACAGGGGGCGCGAGGACTGAAGCTTTCTTT,CASSDGTGGARTEAFF
TRBV27,TRBD2,TRBJ2-3,-,TGTGCCAGCAGTGTTAGGCTAGCGGGGGCCTACTTCACAGATACGCAGTATTTT,CASSVRLAGAYFTDTQYF
TRBV6-2/TRBV6-3,-,TRBJ2-5,-,TGTGCCAGCAGTTCCCAGGGGCAAGAGACCCAGTACTTC,CASSSQGQETQYF
TRBV5-1,-,TRBJ1-4,-,TGCGCCAGCCGACCGACGGGGGGGAGGTTAAATGAAAAACTGTTTTTT,CASRPTGGRLNEKLFF
TRBV7-9,-,TRBJ1-3,-,TGTGCCAGCAGCTTAGCCGGTGAGGGCGGAAACACCATATATTTT,CASSLAGEGGNTIYF
TRBV14,-,TRBJ1-1,-,TGTGCCAGCAGCCAAGATCCGGGATGGAACACTGAAGCTTTCTTT,CASSQDPGWNTEAFF
TRBV11-3,TRBD1,TRBJ2-1,-,TGTGCCAGCAGCGAGCGAGGACAGGCGTACAATGAGCAGTTCTTC,CASSERGQAYNEQFF
TRBV4-2,TRBD1,TRBJ1-1,-,TGTGCCAGCAGATACAGGGGAGGAAGGAACACTGAAGCTTTCTTT,CASRYRGGRNTEAFF
TRBV7-6,TRBD1,TRBJ1-6,-,TGTGCCAGCAGCTTCGGACAGGGTAATTCACCCCTCCACTTT,CASSFGQGNSPLHF